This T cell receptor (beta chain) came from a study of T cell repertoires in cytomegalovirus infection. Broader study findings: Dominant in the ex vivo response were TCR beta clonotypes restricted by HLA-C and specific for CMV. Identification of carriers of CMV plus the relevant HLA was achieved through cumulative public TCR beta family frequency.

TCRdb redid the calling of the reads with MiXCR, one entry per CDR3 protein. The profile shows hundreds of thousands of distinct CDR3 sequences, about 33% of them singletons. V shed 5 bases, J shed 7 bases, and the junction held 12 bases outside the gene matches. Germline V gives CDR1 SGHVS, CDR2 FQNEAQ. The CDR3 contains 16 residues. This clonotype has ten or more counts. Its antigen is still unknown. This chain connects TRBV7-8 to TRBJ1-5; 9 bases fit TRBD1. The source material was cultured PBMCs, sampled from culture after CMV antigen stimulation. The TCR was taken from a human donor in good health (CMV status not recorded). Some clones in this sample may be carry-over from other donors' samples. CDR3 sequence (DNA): TGTGCCAGCAGCATCGGCCCAGGACAGGGGTACCAGCCCCAGCATTTT. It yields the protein CASSIGPGQGYQPQHF.